Given below is one T cell receptor beta chain in context. This specimen comes from a study of blood T cell repertoires in COVID-19. Measured with immunoSEQ multiplex PCR; TCRdb has only the in-frame clones, and not every one. This sample has some 350,000 clones; more than 70% occur once, and the top ten carry about 2.9%. Enrolled during active infection, Seattle patients were then followed longitudinally. Per the germline V gene, CDR1 is SGHTA and CDR2 is FQGNSA. The CDR3 is made up of 12 amino acids. With 5 bases removed from V and 5 bases from J, the gap between germline ends came to 9 bases. Material for sequencing was peripheral blood. V usage is TRBV7-2 and J usage is TRBJ2-5; D uncertain. The receptor's source is a woman in her twenties or thirties with COVID-19, enrolled during active disease. The CDR3 spells CASSSNGETQYF. CDR3 in DNA: TGTGCCAGCAGCAGCAACGGGGAGACCCAGTACTTC.